This T cell receptor (beta chain) originates from a study of a mutant IDH1 vaccine in newly diagnosed glioma. General study findings and limits: No link was apparently found between pseudoprogression and changes in top peripheral T cell clonotypes.

As for time point: baseline, week 1 (first vaccination visit). The treatment: pre-vaccination baseline after standard-of-care therapy. The assay was immunoSEQ multiplex PCR, and TCRdb's table has in-frame clones only and misses some. Of about 46,000 clones in the sample, 70% to 80% were seen once. Details on this clone: Its matching antigen is unknown.

The CDR3 loop spans 14 amino acids. Deletions cut 5 bases from V and 2 bases from J, with 12 bases between. Germline CDR1 MNHEY, CDR2 SVGAGI. The chain combines TRBV6-5 with TRBJ1-2; D may be TRBD1 (6 bases). The source material was PBMCs, sampled from a glioma patient treated with radiotherapy, temozolomide or both. This sequence was found in a woman aged 40 to 49 with glioma. The CDR3 nucleotides are TGTGCCAGCAGTCCCCCGGACAGAAACTATGGCTACACCTTC. This encodes CASSPPDRNYGYTF.